Each of the 26 T cell receptor beta chains below was sequenced from the same sample in a study of cytomegalovirus exposure and HLA in healthy donors. The PCR used 60 Vbeta and 13 Jbeta primers. Repertoires were generated with immunoSEQ multiplex PCR, while TCRdb's copy carries only in-frame clones and drops some. The sample comprises some 150,000 clones, 82% of which are singletons, and 1.5% to 2.5% rests with the top ten. The sample taken for sequencing was PBMCs. The receptors originated from a woman aged 40-49 years in good health and CMV-seronegative.

The CDR3 sequence: CASSQRTSGIPSNEQFF. CDR3 nucleotide sequence: TGTGCCAGCAGTCAGAGGACTAGCGGGATCCCCAGTAATGAGCAGTTCTTC. The V and J genes are TRBV27 and TRBJ2-1, with 12 bases identical to TRBD2. J gave up 7 bases and V 5 bases, and 12 bases lay outside the gene matches. This CDR3 has 17 amino acids. The germline CDR1 and CDR2 sequences are MNHEY and SMNVEV (reference sequence).

The rearrangement joins TRBV7-2 to TRBJ2-5; D perhaps matches TRBD1 (6 bases). The CDR3 runs to 13 residues. Between the trimmed V and J ends, which lost 3 bases and 5 bases, there was a span of 10 bases. Germline V gives CDR1 SGHTA, CDR2 FQGNSA. CDR3 DNA sequence: TGTGCCAGCAGCTTTACAGGGAAGGAGACCCAGTACTTC. Translating it yields CASSFTGKETQYF.

Regarding this clone: Relative to the germline gene, one junction end is altered; a read error may explain this. V usage is TRBV7-9 and J usage is TRBJ2-1; D is possibly TRBD1 (6 bases). This CDR3 comprises 18 residues. The V gene's germline CDR1 is SEHNR and CDR2 FQNEAQ (reference sequence). CDR3 in amino acids: CSSSPKQQGPDGYNEQFF. CDR3 nucleotides: TGTTCCAGCAGCCCTAAACAACAGGGTCCCGACGGGTACAATGAGCAGTTCTTC.

This clone was counted between two and nine times. This chain uses TRBV19 with TRBJ2-7; maybe TRBD2 (7 bases). V was shortened by 4 bases and J by 4 bases, with 14 bases between the two germline ends. Germline V gene lookup returns CDR1 LNHDA and CDR2 SQIVND (reference sequence). This CDR3 is 14 amino acids long. For the CDR3, the DNA is TGTGCCAGTAGTAGGGCAGGGGAGGGATACGAGCAGTACTTC. Its protein product is CASSRAGEGYEQYF.

This clone was observed once. The chain recombines TRBV18 with TRBJ2-3, with D perhaps matching TRBD2 (5 bases). Germline CDR1 reads KGHSH; CDR2 reads LQKENI. With 0 bases removed from V and 11 bases from J, the gap between germline ends came to 18 bases. This CDR3 spans 15 amino acids. The CDR3 bases are TGTGCCAGCTCACCACCGTTGGGTCCCGGGAAGATGCAGTATTTT. Protein product: CASSPPLGPGKMQYF. The variable domain in full, with the rest retrieved from reference TRBV18 and TRBJ2-3, is NAGVMQNPRHLVRRRGQEARLRCSPMKGHSHVYWYRQLPEEGLKFMVYLQKENIIDESGMPKERFSAEFPKEGPSILRIQQVVRGDSAAYFCASSPPLGPGKMQYFGPGTRLTVL.

The chain links TRBV28 to TRBJ1-5; D is unresolved. Between the trimmed V and J ends, which lost 3 bases and 2 bases, there was a span of 5 bases. The CDR3 consists of 13 residues. Germline CDR1 is MDHEN and CDR2 is SYDVKM. The CDR3 sequence is CASSFQGNQPQHF. The CDR3 bases are TGTGCCAGCAGTTTTCAGGGCAATCAGCCCCAGCATTTT.

This clone was seen once. The chain links TRBV5-1 to TRBJ1-2, with TRBD1 matching over 8 bases. V shed 4 bases, J shed 8 bases, and the junction held 13 bases outside the gene matches. The CDR3 totals 15 residues. Germline assignment: CDR1 SGHRS and CDR2 YFSETQ. CDR3 DNA: TGCGCCAGCAGCGATGATCCGGACAGGGCAGGCGGCTACACCTTC. Its translation: CASSDDPDRAGGYTF.

The V gene is TRBV6-6, the J gene TRBJ1-2, with a weak D call TRBD1 (5 bases). The CDR3 spans 12 residues. Germline values: CDR1 MNHNY, CDR2 SVGAGI (reference sequence). The V gene lost 9 bases and the J gene lost 6 bases, with 14 bases spanning the gap. The CDR3 region has the DNA TGTGCCAGTCAGGGTCTTGGAAATGGCTACACCTTC. Amino acids: CASQGLGNGYTF.

The rearrangement links TRBV7-6 to TRBJ2-1; tentatively, D is TRBD1 (5 bases). Trimming took 1 base from V and 2 from J, leaving 9 bases between them. The CDR3 contains 15 residues. Germline V gene lookup returns CDR1 SGHVS and CDR2 FNYEAQ. The CDR3 DNA reads TGTGCCAGCAGCTTAGTTAGACAGCCCTACAATGAGCAGTTCTTC. It is translated as CASSLVRQPYNEQFF.

The V gene is TRBV4-3, the J gene TRBJ2-3; TRBD2 might be the D (6 bases). Germline V gene sequence: CDR1 LGHNA, CDR2 YSLEER. Trimming stripped 6 bases from V and 3 bases from J, with 10 bases between. This CDR3 has 13 residues. The CDR3 region is CASSDGSTDTQYF. CDR3 coding DNA: TGCGCCAGCAGTGACGGGAGTACAGATACGCAGTATTTT.

This clone was seen only a few times. The chain couples TRBV9 to TRBJ2-5, with 9 bases identical to TRBD2. Germline lookup yields CDR1 SGDLS and CDR2 YYNGEE. Germline trimming cut 4 bases from V and 4 bases from J; bases unmatched to any gene: 8. This CDR3 has 15 amino acids. The CDR3 loop is CASSKGLANVETQYF. The CDR3 DNA reads TGTGCCAGCAGCAAGGGACTAGCCAATGTAGAGACCCAGTACTTC.

The gene calls are TRBV28 and TRBJ2-7; 10 bases are shared with TRBD2. The CDR3 is 15 residues long. Germline assignment: CDR1 MDHEN and CDR2 SYDVKM. V trimming: 6 bases; J trimming: 1 base; junction bases outside the gene matches: 6. CDR3 sequence: CASSSSSGRSYEQYF. The DNA for the CDR3 is TGTGCCAGCAGCTCCTCTAGCGGGAGATCCTACGAGCAGTACTTC.

The chain is built from TRBV28 and TRBJ2-7; the D gene is possibly TRBD1 (6 bases). CDR1 and CDR2 from the germline V gene are MDHEN and SYDVKM. The germline V and J ends were trimmed by 2 bases and 3 bases, with 11 bases remaining between them. The CDR3 is 14 residues long. The CDR3: CASSLTGLDYEQYF. The CDR3 DNA is TGTGCCAGCAGTTTAACAGGGTTAGACTACGAGCAGTACTTC. Full variable domain (missing parts from reference TRBV28 and TRBJ2-7): DVKVTQSSRYLVKRTGEKVFLECVQDMDHENMFWYRQDPGLGLRLIYFSYDVKMKEKGDIPEGYSVSREKKERFSLILESASTNQTSMYLCASSLTGLDYEQYFGPGTRLTVT.

This chain connects TRBV6-5 to TRBJ2-7; 8 bases fit TRBD2. The CDR3 has 16 residues. From germline, CDR1 is MNHEY and CDR2 SVGAGI. The J segment lost 7 bases and the V segment lost 2 bases, leaving 13 bases of the junction unmatched. CDR3 in amino acids: CASSYLPGLEDGEQYF. The CDR3 bases are TGTGCCAGCAGTTACCTCCCGGGACTAGAGGACGGGGAGCAGTACTTC.

The chain employs TRBV28 and TRBJ1-1; D might be TRBD1 (5 bases). The CDR3 has 15 amino acids. Trimming took 2 bases from V and 0 from J, leaving 10 bases between them. Germline V gene data show CDR1 as MDHEN and CDR2 as SYDVKM. Here the CDR3 reads CASSLLQGLNTEAFF. DNA for the CDR3: TGTGCCAGCAGTTTACTCCAGGGCCTGAACACTGAAGCTTTCTTT.

This rearrangement joins TRBV28 to TRBJ1-4, with 7 nucleotides matching TRBD1. The CDR3 totals 14 residues. CDR1 and CDR2 (germline): MDHEN, SYDVKM. Trimming removed 1 base from V and 8 bases from J; junction bases left unmatched: 4. The CDR3 DNA reads TGTGCCAGCAGTTTATACAGGGGAAAGGAAAAACTGTTTTTT. It specifies CASSLYRGKEKLFF.

The chain recombines TRBV4-2 with TRBJ1-6; D ambiguous. Germline V gene lookup returns CDR1 LGHNA and CDR2 YNFKEQ. The CDR3 length is 14 residues. Between the trimmed V and J ends, which lost 0 bases and 4 bases, there was a span of 4 bases. The CDR3 here is CASSQELYNSPLHF. The CDR3 DNA follows: TGTGCCAGCAGCCAAGAACTGTATAATTCACCCCTCCACTTT.

The chain joins TRBV5-4 to TRBJ1-2; the match to TRBD1 covers 7 bases. Germline-derived CDR1 and CDR2 are SGHNT and YYREEE (reference sequence). The CDR3 totals 14 residues. J gave up 2 bases and V 2 bases, and 3 bases lay outside the gene matches. CDR3 coding DNA: TGTGCCAGCAGCTTTACAGGGGCGAACTATGGCTACACCTTC. Protein product: CASSFTGANYGYTF.

The chain uses TRBV6-5 and TRBJ1-3; 7 nucleotides match TRBD1. V lost 2 bases to trimming and J lost 6 bases; unmatched junction nucleotides: 7. The CDR3 loop spans 15 amino acids. Per the germline V gene, CDR1 is MNHEY and CDR2 is SVGAGI. CDR3 region: CASSYQGGAENTIYF. CDR3 nucleotides: TGTGCCAGCAGTTACCAGGGGGGCGCCGAAAACACCATATATTTT.

The chain uses TRBV7-8 and TRBJ2-3, with D tentatively TRBD1 (5 bases). V was clipped by 4 bases and J by 0 bases, with 17 bases between them. The CDR3 is 17 residues long. In germline, CDR1 is SGHVS, CDR2 FQNEAQ. CDR3 protein: CASSSVGHESSTDTQYF. For the CDR3, the DNA is TGTGCCAGCAGCTCCGTTGGACACGAAAGCAGCACAGATACGCAGTATTTT.

This rearrangement joins TRBV7-2 to TRBJ2-7; a possible D gene is TRBD1 (5 bases). The CDR3 totals 14 residues. In germline, CDR1 is SGHTA, CDR2 FQGNSA. V shed 3 bases and J shed 3 bases, with 12 bases lying between them. CDR3: CASSLPPTVYEQYF. Written as DNA, the CDR3 is TGTGCCAGCAGCTTGCCTCCGACAGTCTACGAGCAGTACTTC.

The chain employs TRBV13 and TRBJ1-1; weak D call: TRBD1 (6 bases). The germline V gene has CDR1 PRHDT and CDR2 FYEKMQ (reference sequence). This CDR3 is 15 amino acids long. V was trimmed by 5 bases and J by 0 bases, leaving 13 bases between them. The CDR3 sequence is CASSPSGAMNTEAFF. The CDR3 DNA reads TGTGCCAGCAGCCCATCAGGGGCGATGAACACTGAAGCTTTCTTT.

This chain uses TRBV5-1 with TRBJ1-2; D gene unclear. This CDR3 has 14 residues. With 0 bases removed from V and 2 bases from J, the gap between germline ends came to 8 bases. CDR1 SGHRS and CDR2 YFSETQ come from the germline V gene. In DNA, the CDR3 is TGCGCCAGCAGCTTGGTGGCAGAAAACTATGGCTACACCTTC. Its protein product is CASSLVAENYGYTF.

The gene calls are TRBV4-2 and TRBJ2-5; the match to TRBD2 covers 8 bases. Germline V lookup: CDR1 LGHNA, CDR2 YNFKEQ. V was pared by 3 bases and J by 5 bases, with 8 bases of the junction left unmatched. This CDR3 spans 15 amino acids. This CDR3 is CASSQDSPGGETQYF. In nucleotides, the CDR3 is TGTGCCAGCAGCCAGGACTCGCCGGGAGGGGAGACCCAGTACTTC.

The chain is built from TRBV6-5 and TRBJ2-5; 14 bases line up with TRBD2. The CDR3 covers 14 residues. Trimming took 6 bases from V and 7 from J; bases not matched to a gene: 4. Germline loops: CDR1 MNHEY, CDR2 SVGAGI. CDR3 loop: CASRGTSGRGTQYF. Here the CDR3 DNA reads TGTGCCAGCAGGGGGACTAGCGGGAGAGGGACCCAGTACTTC.

J is TRBJ1-2 and V is TRBV28; D is perhaps TRBD1 (5 bases). CDR3 length equals 12 residues. V was shortened by 1 base and J by 8 bases, with 8 bases between the two germline ends. Germline V CDR1 and CDR2: MDHEN, SYDVKM. The CDR3 loop is CASSLSAGGYTF. The CDR3, as DNA: TGTGCCAGCAGTTTATCGGCAGGGGGCTACACCTTC.